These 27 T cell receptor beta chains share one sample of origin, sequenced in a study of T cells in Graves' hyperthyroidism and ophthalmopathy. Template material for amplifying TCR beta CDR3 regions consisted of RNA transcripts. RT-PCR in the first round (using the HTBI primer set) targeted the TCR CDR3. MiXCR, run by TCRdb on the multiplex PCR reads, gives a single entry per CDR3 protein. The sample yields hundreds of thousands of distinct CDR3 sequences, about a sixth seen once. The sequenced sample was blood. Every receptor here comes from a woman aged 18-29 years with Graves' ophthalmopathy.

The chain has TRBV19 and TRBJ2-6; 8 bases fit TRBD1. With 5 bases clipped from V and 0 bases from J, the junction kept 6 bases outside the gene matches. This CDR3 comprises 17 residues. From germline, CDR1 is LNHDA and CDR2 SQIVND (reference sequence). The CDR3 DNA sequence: TGTGCCAGTAGTTCTCAGGGGGCCGCCTCTGGGGCCAACGTCCTGACTTTC. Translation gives CASSSQGAASGANVLTF.

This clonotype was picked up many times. In DNA form, the CDR3 reads TGTGCCAGCAGTTTATTTCCCCGGGACACTCGCTCCTACGAGCAGTACTTC. Translating gives CASSLFPRDTRSYEQYF. V is TRBV12-3 or TRBV12-4 and J is TRBJ2-7; TRBD1 might be the D (6 bases). The CDR3 spans 17 residues. Trimming cost V 2 bases and J 0 bases, with 17 bases left between them.

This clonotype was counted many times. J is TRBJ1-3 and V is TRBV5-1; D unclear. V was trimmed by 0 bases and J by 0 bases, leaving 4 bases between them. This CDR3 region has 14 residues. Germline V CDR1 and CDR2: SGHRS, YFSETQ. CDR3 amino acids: CASSLENSGNTIYF. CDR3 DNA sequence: TGCGCCAGCAGCTTGGAGAACTCTGGAAACACCATATATTTT.

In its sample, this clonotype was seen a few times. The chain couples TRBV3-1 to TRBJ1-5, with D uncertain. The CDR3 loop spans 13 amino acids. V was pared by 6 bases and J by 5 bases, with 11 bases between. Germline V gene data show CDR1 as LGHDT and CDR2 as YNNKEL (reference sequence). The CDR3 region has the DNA TGTGCCAGCAGTCCCGGGTCCTATCAGCCCCAGCATTTT. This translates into CASSPGSYQPQHF.

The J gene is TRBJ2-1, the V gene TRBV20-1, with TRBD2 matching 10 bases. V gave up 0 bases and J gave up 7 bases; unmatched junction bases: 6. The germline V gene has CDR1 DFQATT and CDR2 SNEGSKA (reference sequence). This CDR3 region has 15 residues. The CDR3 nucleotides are TGCAGTGCTAGAGAACCGGGACTAGCGCTGAATGAGCAGTTCTTC. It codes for CSAREPGLALNEQFF.

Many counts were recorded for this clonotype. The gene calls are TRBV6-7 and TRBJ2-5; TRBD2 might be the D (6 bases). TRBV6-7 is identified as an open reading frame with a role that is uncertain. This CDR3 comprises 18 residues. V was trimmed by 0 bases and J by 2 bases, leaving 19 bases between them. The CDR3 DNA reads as TGTGCCAGCAGTTACTCGAGGAGCGGGCCCATTCTTCAAGAGACCCAGTACTTC. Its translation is CASSYSRSGPILQETQYF.

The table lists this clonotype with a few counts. DNA for the CDR3: TGTGCCAGCAGTCCCTCAGGGTCCGGAAAACTGTTTTTT. It codes for CASSPSGSGKLFF. V and J are TRBV28 and TRBJ1-4, with TRBD1 as a possible D gene (5 bases). The CDR3 length is 13 residues. Trimming shortened V by 5 bases and J by 10 bases, and 14 bases separated the two germline ends. The germline V gene encodes CDR1 MDHEN and CDR2 SYDVKM.

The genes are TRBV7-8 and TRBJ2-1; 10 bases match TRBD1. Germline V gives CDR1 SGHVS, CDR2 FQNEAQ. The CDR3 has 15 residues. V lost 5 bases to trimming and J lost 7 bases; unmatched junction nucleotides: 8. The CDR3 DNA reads TGTGCCAGCAGCATAATAGAGGGACAGGGGAATGAGCAGTTCTTC. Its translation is CASSIIEGQGNEQFF.

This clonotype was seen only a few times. CDR3: CSARDRELAGFEQFF. For the CDR3, the DNA is TGCAGTGCTAGAGATCGTGAGCTAGCGGGGTTTGAGCAGTTCTTC. The V and J genes are TRBV20-1 and TRBJ2-1; TRBD2 matches at 9 bases. The CDR3 is 15 residues long. The germline V gene has CDR1 DFQATT and CDR2 SNEGSKA (reference sequence). After removal of 0 bases from V and 9 bases from J, the junction contained 9 bases not matched to a gene.

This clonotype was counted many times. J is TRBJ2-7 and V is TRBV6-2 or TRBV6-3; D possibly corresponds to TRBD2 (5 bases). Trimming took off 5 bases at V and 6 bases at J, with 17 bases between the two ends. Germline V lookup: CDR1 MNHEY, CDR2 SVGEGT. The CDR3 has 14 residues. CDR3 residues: CASSTPDRGREQYF. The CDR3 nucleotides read TGTGCCAGCAGTACCCCGGACCGCGGGCGCGAGCAGTACTTC.

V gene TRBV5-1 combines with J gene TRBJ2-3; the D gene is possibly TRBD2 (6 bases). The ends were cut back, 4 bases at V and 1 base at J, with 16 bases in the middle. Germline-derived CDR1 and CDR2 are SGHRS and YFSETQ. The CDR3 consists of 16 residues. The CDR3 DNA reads TGCGCCAGCAGCCCCGGCCGCGGGGCCCGCACAGATACGCAGTATTTT. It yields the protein CASSPGRGARTDTQYF.

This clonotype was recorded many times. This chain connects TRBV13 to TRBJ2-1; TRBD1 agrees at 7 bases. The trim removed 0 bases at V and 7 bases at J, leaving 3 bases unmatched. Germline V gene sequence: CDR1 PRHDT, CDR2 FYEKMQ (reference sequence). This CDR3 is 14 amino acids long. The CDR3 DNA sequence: TGTGCCAGCAGCTTAGGTAACAGGGGAAATGAGCAGTTCTTC. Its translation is CASSLGNRGNEQFF.

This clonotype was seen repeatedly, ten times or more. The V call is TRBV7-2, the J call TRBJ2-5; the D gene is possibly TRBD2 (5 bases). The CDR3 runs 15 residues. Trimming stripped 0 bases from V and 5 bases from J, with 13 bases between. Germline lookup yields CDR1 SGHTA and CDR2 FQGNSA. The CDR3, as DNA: TGTGCCAGCAGCTTAGCCCTGGAGAGGGTTGAGACCCAGTACTTC. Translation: CASSLALERVETQYF.

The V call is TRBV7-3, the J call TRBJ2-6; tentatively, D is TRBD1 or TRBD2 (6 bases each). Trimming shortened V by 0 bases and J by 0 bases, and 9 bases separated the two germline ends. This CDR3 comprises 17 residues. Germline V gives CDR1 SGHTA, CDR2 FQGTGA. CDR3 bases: TGTGCCAGCAGCTTAACAGGGGGGATCTCTGGGGCCAACGTCCTGACTTTC. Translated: CASSLTGGISGANVLTF.

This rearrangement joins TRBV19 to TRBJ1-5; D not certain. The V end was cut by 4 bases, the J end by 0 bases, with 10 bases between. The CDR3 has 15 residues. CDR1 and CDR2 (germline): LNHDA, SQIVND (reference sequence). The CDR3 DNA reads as TGTGCCAGTAGTAGGGTCTCACATAGCAATCAGCCCCAGCATTTT. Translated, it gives CASSRVSHSNQPQHF. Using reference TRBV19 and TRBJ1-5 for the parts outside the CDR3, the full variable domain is DGGITQSPKYLFRKEGQNVTLSCEQNLNHDAMYWYRQDPGQGLRLIYYSQIVNDFQKGDIAEGYSVSREKKESFPLTVTSAQKNPTAFYLCASSRVSHSNQPQHFGDGTRLSIL.

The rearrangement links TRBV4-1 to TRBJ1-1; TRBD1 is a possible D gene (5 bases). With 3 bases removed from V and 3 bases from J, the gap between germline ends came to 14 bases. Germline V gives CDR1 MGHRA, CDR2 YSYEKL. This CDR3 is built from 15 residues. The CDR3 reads CASSQDRVGDTEAFF. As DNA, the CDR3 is TGCGCCAGCAGCCAGGACCGGGTGGGGGACACTGAAGCTTTCTTT.

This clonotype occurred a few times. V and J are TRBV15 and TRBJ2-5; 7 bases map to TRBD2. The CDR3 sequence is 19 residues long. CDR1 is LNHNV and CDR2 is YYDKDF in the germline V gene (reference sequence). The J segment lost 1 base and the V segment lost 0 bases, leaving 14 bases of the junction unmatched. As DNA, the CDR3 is TGTGCCACCAGCAGAGATCGTACGAGCGGGACCCTAATCCAAGAGACCCAGTACTTC. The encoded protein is CATSRDRTSGTLIQETQYF.

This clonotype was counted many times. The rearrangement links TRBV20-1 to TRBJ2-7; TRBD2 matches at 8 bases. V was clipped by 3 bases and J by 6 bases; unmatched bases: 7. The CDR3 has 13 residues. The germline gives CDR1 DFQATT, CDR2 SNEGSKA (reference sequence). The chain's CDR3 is CSASPGLVTEQYF. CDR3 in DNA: TGCAGTGCTAGCCCGGGACTAGTTACCGAGCAGTACTTC.

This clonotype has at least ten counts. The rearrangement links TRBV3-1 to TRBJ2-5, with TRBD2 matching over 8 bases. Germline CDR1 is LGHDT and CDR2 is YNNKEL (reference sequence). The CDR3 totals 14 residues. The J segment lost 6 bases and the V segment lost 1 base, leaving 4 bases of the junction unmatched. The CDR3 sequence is CASSQGGLEKTQYF. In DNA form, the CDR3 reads TGTGCCAGCAGCCAAGGGGGACTAGAGAAGACCCAGTACTTC.

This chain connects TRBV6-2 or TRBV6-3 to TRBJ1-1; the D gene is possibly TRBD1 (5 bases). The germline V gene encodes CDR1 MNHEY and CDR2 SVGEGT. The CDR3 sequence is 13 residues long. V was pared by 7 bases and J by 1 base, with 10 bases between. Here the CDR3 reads CASTWGENTEAFF. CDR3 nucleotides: TGTGCCAGCACCTGGGGGGAGAACACTGAAGCTTTCTTT.

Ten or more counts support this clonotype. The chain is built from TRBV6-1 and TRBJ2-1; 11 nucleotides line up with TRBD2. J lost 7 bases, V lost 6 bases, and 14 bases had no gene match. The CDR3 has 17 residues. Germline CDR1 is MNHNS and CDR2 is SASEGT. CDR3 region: CASSLHPPGLAENEQFF. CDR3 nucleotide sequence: TGTGCCAGCAGCCTACACCCTCCGGGACTAGCGGAGAATGAGCAGTTCTTC.

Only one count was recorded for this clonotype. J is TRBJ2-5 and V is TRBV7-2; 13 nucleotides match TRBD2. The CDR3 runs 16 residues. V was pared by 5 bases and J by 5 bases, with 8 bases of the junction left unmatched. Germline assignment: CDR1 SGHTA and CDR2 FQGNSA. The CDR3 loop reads CASSPTSGGAYETQYF. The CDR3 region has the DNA TGTGCCAGCAGCCCCACTAGCGGGGGGGCGTACGAGACCCAGTACTTC.

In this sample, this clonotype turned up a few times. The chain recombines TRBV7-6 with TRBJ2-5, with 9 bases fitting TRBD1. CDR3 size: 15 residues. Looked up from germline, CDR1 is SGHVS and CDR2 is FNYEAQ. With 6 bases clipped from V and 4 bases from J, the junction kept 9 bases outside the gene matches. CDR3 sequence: CASSPRQGEAETQYF. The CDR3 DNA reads TGTGCCAGCAGTCCCCGACAGGGGGAGGCAGAGACCCAGTACTTC. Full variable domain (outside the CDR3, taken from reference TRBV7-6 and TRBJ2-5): GAGVSQSPRYKVTKRGQDVALRCDPISGHVSLYWYRQALGQGPEFLTYFNYEAQQDKSGLPNDRFSAERPEGSISTLTIQRTEQRDSAMYRCASSPRQGEAETQYFGPGTRLLVL.

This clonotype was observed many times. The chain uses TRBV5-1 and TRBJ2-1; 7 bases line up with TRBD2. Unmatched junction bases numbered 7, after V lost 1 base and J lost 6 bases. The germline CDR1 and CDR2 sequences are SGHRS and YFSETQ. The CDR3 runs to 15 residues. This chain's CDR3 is CASSLWREYGNEQFF. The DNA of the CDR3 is TGCGCCAGCAGCTTGTGGCGGGAGTATGGCAATGAGCAGTTCTTC.

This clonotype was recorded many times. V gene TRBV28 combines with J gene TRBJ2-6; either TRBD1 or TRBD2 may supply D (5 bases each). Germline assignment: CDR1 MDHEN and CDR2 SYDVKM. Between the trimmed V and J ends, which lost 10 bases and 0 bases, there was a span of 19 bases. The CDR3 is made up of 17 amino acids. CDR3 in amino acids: CATSAGTGFSGANVLTF. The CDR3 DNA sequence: TGTGCCACCTCTGCCGGGACGGGGTTCTCTGGGGCCAACGTCCTGACTTTC.

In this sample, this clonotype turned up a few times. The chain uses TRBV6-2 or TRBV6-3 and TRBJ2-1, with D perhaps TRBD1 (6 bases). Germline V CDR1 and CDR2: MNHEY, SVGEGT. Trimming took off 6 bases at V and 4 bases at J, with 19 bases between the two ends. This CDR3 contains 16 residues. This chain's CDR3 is CASRPTGTQVYNEQFF. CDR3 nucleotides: TGTGCCAGCAGACCCACCGGGACACAGGTTTACAATGAGCAGTTCTTC.

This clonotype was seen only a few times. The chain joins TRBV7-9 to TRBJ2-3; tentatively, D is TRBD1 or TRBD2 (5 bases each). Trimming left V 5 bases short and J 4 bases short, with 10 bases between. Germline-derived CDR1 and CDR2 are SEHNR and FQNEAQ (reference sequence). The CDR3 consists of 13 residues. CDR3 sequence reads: CASSHPGPDTQYF. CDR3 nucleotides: TGTGCCAGCAGCCACCCGGGGCCAGATACGCAGTATTTT.